The 32 T cell receptor beta chains reported below all come from one sample, sequenced in a study of T cells in women clearing cervical HPV infection. Repertoires were generated with immunoSEQ multiplex PCR, while TCRdb's copy carries only in-frame clones and drops some. This listing includes about 32,000 clones. Sequencing was performed on blood buffy coat. The receptors were sampled from a woman aged 18 to 75 with a cervical HPV16 infection that either progressed to CIN3+ or cleared (not recorded which).

Comment on this clone: Read data end 3 residues before the CDR3 end; the end is taken from the germline J gene. This same CDR3 is encoded by further DNA sequences in the sample. V and J are TRBV18 and TRBJ1-1; D possibly corresponds to TRBD1 (5 bases). Per germline, CDR1 KGHSH and CDR2 LQKENI. The CDR3 runs to 14 residues. Here the CDR3 reads CASSPGTTQETAFF. CDR3 DNA, as far as it was read: TGTGCCAGCTCACCAGGGACTACTCAAGAGACA.

As for this clone: The observed sequence ends 3 residues before the CDR3 terminus, with the missing tail filled in from the germline J gene. The V gene is TRBV20-1, the J gene TRBJ2-7; 8 nucleotides align to TRBD1. The J segment lost 5 bases and the V segment lost 4 bases, leaving 4 bases of the junction unmatched. The germline V gene encodes CDR1 DFQATT and CDR2 SNEGSKA (reference sequence). The CDR3 is made up of 12 amino acids. The CDR3 DNA, read in part, is TGCAGTGCTACCTTGACAGGGGACGAG. This codes for CSATLTGDE. The complete CDR3 reads CSATLTGDEQYF.

A word on this clone: The CDR3 end falls 3 residues outside the read, so it is completed with the germline J gene. This chain connects TRBV12-3 or TRBV12-4 to TRBJ1-5, with 8 bases that match TRBD1. CDR3 length: 17 amino acids. J was trimmed by 2 bases and V by 5 bases; bases with no gene match: 11. The CDR3 protein is CASSPGTGFGRNQPQHF. CDR3 DNA, as far as it was read: TGTGCCAGCAGTCCCGGGACAGGTTTCGGCCGCAATCAGCCC.

About this clone itself: The sequenced fragment ends 3 residues before the CDR3 boundary, so the rest is inferred from the germline J gene. The J gene is TRBJ1-2, the V gene TRBV7-2, with D unclear. Germline V gives CDR1 SGHTA, CDR2 FQGNSA. Trimming shortened V by 5 bases and J by 5 bases, and 18 bases separated the two germline ends. The CDR3 covers 15 residues. The CDR3 reads CASSIQTRSAYGYTF. The CDR3 DNA, read in part, is TGTGCCAGCAGCATACAGACAAGGTCGGCGTATGGC. Based on the CDR3 plus reference TRBV7-2 and TRBJ1-2, the full variable domain is GAGVSQSPSNKVTEKGKDVELRCDPISGHTALYWYRQSLGQGLEFLIYFQGNSAPDKSGLPSDRFSAERTGGSVSTLTIQRTQQEDSAVYLCASSIQTRSAYGYTFGSGTRLTVV.

As for this clone: The DNA ends 3 residues before the CDR3 does, and the rest of the CDR3 is filled in from the germline J gene. The J gene is TRBJ2-2, the V gene TRBV18; 7 bases are shared with TRBD1. This CDR3 has 15 amino acids. V lost 4 bases and J lost 4; bases outside the gene matches: 6. Germline V gene data show CDR1 as KGHSH and CDR2 as LQKENI. The CDR3 bases that were read are TGTGCCAGCTCACTACAGGGGTCAGGCACCGGGGAG. This translates into CASSLQGSGTGE. In full, the CDR3 is CASSLQGSGTGELFF.

Regarding this clone: The CDR3 end falls 3 residues outside the read, so it is completed with the germline J gene. The V call is TRBV7-9, the J call TRBJ1-2; no clear D. Germline values: CDR1 SEHNR, CDR2 FQNEAQ (reference sequence). The CDR3 runs to 11 residues. The CDR3 here is CASSLEADYTF. Partial CDR3 DNA: TGTGCCAGCAGCTTAGAGGCCGAC.

To note about this clone: The observed sequence ends 3 residues before the CDR3 terminus, with the missing tail filled in from the germline J gene. V usage is TRBV2 and J usage is TRBJ1-1; weak D call: TRBD1 (5 bases). Trimming cost V 6 bases and J 6 bases, with 14 bases left between them. This CDR3 has 13 residues. Per the germline V gene, CDR1 is SNHLY and CDR2 is FYNNEI. The CDR3 loop is CASRGRQWAEAFF. CDR3 bases read: TGTGCCAGCAGGGGTAGACAGTGGGCTGAA.

Regarding this clone: The read ends 3 residues shy of where the CDR3 ends; the end is completed using the germline J gene. V usage is TRBV30 and J usage is TRBJ2-3; possible D gene TRBD1, 5 bases. Trimming left V 4 bases short and J 2 bases short, with 13 bases between. The CDR3 spans 14 residues. Germline assignment: CDR1 GTSNPN and CDR2 SVGIG (reference sequence). CDR3 residues: CAWTPKGATDTQYF. Incomplete CDR3 DNA: TGTGCCTGGACCCCGAAAGGGGCCACAGATACG.

Concerning this clone: The read ends 3 residues shy of where the CDR3 ends; the end is completed using the germline J gene. The chain carries TRBV19 and TRBJ1-5, with TRBD1 as a possible D gene (5 bases). This CDR3 contains 14 residues. V lost 10 bases and J lost 6, with 19 bases in between. Germline values: CDR1 LNHDA, CDR2 SQIVND (reference sequence). CDR3 DNA, as far as it was read: TGTGCCACCCGGACACTTGGACGTGGTCAGCCC. This translates into CATRTLGRGQP. The full CDR3 is CATRTLGRGQPQHF.

In regard to this clone: The read halts 3 residues ahead of the CDR3 end, with the missing end drawn from the germline J gene. The same CDR3 also results from other DNA sequences found in this sample. The chain links TRBV18 to TRBJ1-2; no clear D. CDR3 length: 14 amino acids. Germline CDR1 and CDR2: KGHSH and LQKENI. The CDR3 bases that were read are TGTGCCAGCTCCCCTTTGTTGGGTAAGGGCGAC. This encodes CASSPLLGKGD. In full, the CDR3 reads CASSPLLGKGDYTF.

Regarding this clone: The CDR3 end is not reached by the read, which stops 3 residues before it; the germline J gene fills it in. V gene TRBV7-2 combines with J gene TRBJ1-1, with D possibly being TRBD1 (5 bases). The CDR3 is made up of 14 amino acids. Germline assignment: CDR1 SGHTA and CDR2 FQGNSA. Deletions cut 3 bases from V and 7 bases from J, with 15 bases between. CDR3 loop: CASSLIGQGSEAFF. CDR3 DNA, as far as it was read: TGTGCCAGCAGCTTGATAGGGCAGGGTAGTGAA.

Of note for this clone: The CDR3 end is not reached by the read, which stops 3 residues before it; the germline J gene fills it in. This chain joins TRBV12-3 or TRBV12-4 and TRBJ2-3; the match to TRBD1 covers 7 bases. The junction had 5 bases not matched to a gene; V was cut back by 8 bases and J by 3 bases. This CDR3 contains 13 residues. CDR3 sequence: CASRDRSTDTQYF. CDR3 DNA, as far as it was read: TGTGCCAGCCGGGACAGAAGTACAGATACG.

As regards this clone: From the germline J gene comes the end of the CDR3, since the read stops 3 residues before it. The chain employs TRBV5-6 and TRBJ1-2; tentative D call: TRBD1 (5 bases). V gave up 3 bases and J gave up 6 bases, with 9 bases separating them. Germline V gene lookup returns CDR1 SGHDT and CDR2 YYEEEE. CDR3 size: 12 residues. The covered CDR3 bases are TGTGCCAGCAGCTGGGGGGGAGATGGC. It specifies CASSWGGDG. The full-length CDR3 reads as CASSWGGDGYTF.

Comment on this clone: The sequence runs out 3 residues before the end of the CDR3; the remainder is reconstructed from the germline J gene. This rearrangement joins TRBV19 to TRBJ1-2, with TRBD1 matching 8 bases. The CDR3 runs to 13 residues. Germline CDR1 LNHDA, CDR2 SQIVND (reference sequence). The sequenced part of the CDR3 DNA is TGTGCCAGTAGTACGGACAGGGTGAGCGAC. Amino acids: CASSTDRVSD. The CDR3 reads in full as CASSTDRVSDYTF.

Comment on this clone: Sequencing ends 3 residues short of the CDR3 end; the germline J gene provides the rest. This chain joins TRBV10-3 and TRBJ2-7, with 7 bases that match TRBD1. V lost 6 bases and J lost 0; bases outside the gene matches: 5. Germline V CDR1 and CDR2: ENHRY, SYGVKD. The CDR3 covers 14 residues. CDR3 sequence reads: CAIRGTESSYEQYF. The sequenced part of the CDR3 DNA is TGTGCCATCAGGGGGACAGAGAGCTCCTACGAG.

Notes on this clone: The CDR3 goes on 3 residues after the read ends, and that part is filled in from the germline J gene. J is TRBJ1-1 and V is TRBV4-1, with D unclear. CDR3 size: 13 residues. Germline CDR1 is MGHRA and CDR2 is YSYEKL. With 1 base removed from V and 3 bases from J, the gap between germline ends came to 6 bases. The CDR3 bases that were read are TGCGCCAGCAGCCAAGGTAGGGACACTGAA. Encoded protein: CASSQGRDTE. The complete CDR3 protein is CASSQGRDTEAFF.

For this clone: The sequence runs out 3 residues before the end of the CDR3; the remainder is reconstructed from the germline J gene. This chain connects TRBV2 to TRBJ1-2; 7 nucleotides match TRBD1. The V gene's germline CDR1 is SNHLY and CDR2 FYNNEI. The CDR3 runs 13 residues. The V and J ends lost 6 bases and 4 bases, in that order; junction bases with no gene match: 5. Incomplete CDR3 DNA: TGTGCCAGCAGGACAGGGAGCGCCTATGGC. Protein product: CASRTGSAYG. The full CDR3 protein is CASRTGSAYGYTF.

Concerning this clone itself: The read ends 3 residues before the CDR3 terminus; that terminus is restored from the germline J gene. V gene TRBV20-1 combines with J gene TRBJ2-1; 8 bases line up with TRBD2. This CDR3 has 17 amino acids. Per germline, CDR1 DFQATT and CDR2 SNEGSKA (reference sequence). The J segment lost 8 bases and the V segment lost 0 bases, leaving 15 bases of the junction unmatched. The CDR3: CSARDLHLSGGEYEQFF. The CDR3 bases that were read are TGCAGTGCTAGAGATCTCCACCTAAGCGGGGGAGAATATGAG.

A remark on this clone: Read coverage stops 3 residues before the CDR3 terminus; the germline J gene supplies the remainder. The chain links TRBV10-1 to TRBJ1-2; D may be TRBD1 (5 bases). The CDR3 covers 15 residues. Trimming left V 4 bases short and J 0 bases short, with 12 bases between. CDR1 and CDR2 (germline): WNHNN, SYGVQD (reference sequence). The sequenced part of the CDR3 DNA is TGCGCCAGCAGTGGGAGCAGGGCCCCTAACTATGGC. Protein sequence: CASSGSRAPNYG. The CDR3 reads in full as CASSGSRAPNYGYTF.

Points on this clone: The CDR3 end lies 3 residues beyond the end of the read and is filled in from the germline J gene. V usage is TRBV6-1 and J usage is TRBJ1-2; D is possibly TRBD1 (6 bases). The V gene lost 0 bases and the J gene lost 7 bases, with 15 bases spanning the gap. Germline CDR1 is MNHNS and CDR2 is SASEGT. This CDR3 has 15 residues. CDR3 DNA, as far as it was read: TGTGCCAGCAGTGAAGCAGTCAGGGGCGGCAGTGGC. Protein: CASSEAVRGGSG. The whole CDR3 sequence reads CASSEAVRGGSGYTF.

About this clone: The CDR3 end lies 3 residues beyond the end of the read and is filled in from the germline J gene. The chain couples TRBV29-1 to TRBJ2-7, with D unclear. There are 11 residues in the CDR3. Germline values: CDR1 SQVTM, CDR2 ANQGSEA. With 4 bases removed from V and 0 bases from J, the gap between germline ends came to 4 bases. The sequenced CDR3 bases are TGCAGCGTTGTCAGCTCCTACGAG. Protein sequence: CSVVSSYE. The full-length CDR3 reads as CSVVSSYEQYF.

About this clone itself: The sequence runs out 3 residues before the end of the CDR3; the remainder is reconstructed from the germline J gene. The rearrangement uses TRBV7-2 and TRBJ2-1; D may be TRBD1 (5 bases). The CDR3 has 11 amino acids. Germline-derived CDR1 and CDR2 are SGHTA and FQGNSA. Trimming pared 7 bases from V and 4 bases from J, leaving 5 bases between. CDR3 sequence: CASKGYNEQFF. The part of the CDR3 DNA that was read is TGTGCCAGCAAGGGGTACAATGAG.

This CDR3 is CASSLRGGSPDTYTF. The sequenced CDR3 bases are TGTGCCAGCAGCTTGAGGGGGGGTAGCCCAGATACC. The gene calls are TRBV7-2 and TRBJ1-2, with D perhaps TRBD1 (6 bases). Read data end 3 residues before the CDR3 end; the end is taken from the germline J gene. CDR1 is SGHTA and CDR2 is FQGNSA in the germline V gene. The CDR3 is 15 amino acids.

As concerns this clone: A read error may produce the germline difference seen at one junction end. The read finishes 3 residues shy of the CDR3 end, and the germline J gene is used to complete it. The gene calls are TRBV30 and TRBJ1-3, with a tentative D call TRBD1 (5 bases). CDR1 GTSNPN and CDR2 SVGIG come from the germline V gene (reference sequence). The CDR3 consists of 15 residues. The covered CDR3 bases are TGTGCCTGGAGCGCCGATCGGGTGGGGGGAAACACT. Translation gives CAWSADRVGGNT. In full, the CDR3 reads CAWSADRVGGNTIYF. The full variable domain, in which reference TRBV30 and TRBJ1-3 provide the parts outside the CDR3, is SQTIHQWPATLVQPVGSPLSLECTVEGTSNPNLYWYRQAAGRGLQLLFYSVGIGQISSEVPQNLSASRPQDRQFILSSKKLLLSDSGFYLCAWSADRVGGNTIYFGEGSWLTVV.

In the case of this clone: The read is 3 residues too short to cover the CDR3 end, so that end is filled in from the germline J gene. This chain links TRBV19 with TRBJ1-5; D is possibly TRBD1 (5 bases). V lost 5 bases and J 5 bases, leaving 16 bases between the germline ends. CDR1 and CDR2 (germline): LNHDA, SQIVND (reference sequence). The CDR3 has 15 amino acids. The CDR3 bases that were read are TGTGCCAGTAGTTCCTTCCGGGGGGGGTATCAGCCC. Encoded protein: CASSSFRGGYQP. The full CDR3 protein is CASSSFRGGYQPQHF. The full variable domain, with the rest looked up from reference TRBV19 and TRBJ1-5, is DGGITQSPKYLFRKEGQNVTLSCEQNLNHDAMYWYRQDPGQGLRLIYYSQIVNDFQKGDIAEGYSVSREKKESFPLTVTSAQKNPTAFYLCASSSFRGGYQPQHFGDGTRLSIL.

Details on this clone: The CDR3 end falls 3 residues outside the read, so it is completed with the germline J gene. The chain uses TRBV5-1 and TRBJ1-1, with TRBD1 matching over 9 bases. Germline V CDR1 and CDR2: SGHRS, YFSETQ. This CDR3 region has 14 residues. V trimming: 3 bases; J trimming: 1 base; junction bases outside the gene matches: 1. The CDR3 bases that were read are TGCGCCAGCAGCTCGACAGGGGGGAACACTGAA. It specifies CASSSTGGNTE. The whole CDR3 protein reads CASSSTGGNTEAFF.

Comment on this clone: The CDR3 end falls 3 residues outside the read, so it is completed with the germline J gene. The V and J genes are TRBV19 and TRBJ1-2; D is unclear. The CDR3 length is 16 residues. Germline V gene sequence: CDR1 LNHDA, CDR2 SQIVND (reference sequence). The CDR3 sequence: CASSPTSGRRSYDYTF. Incomplete CDR3 DNA: TGTGCCAGTAGCCCGACTAGCGGGAGAAGGTCCTACGAC.

Comments on this clone: Read coverage stops 3 residues before the CDR3 terminus; the germline J gene supplies the remainder. This sequence joins TRBV5-1 and TRBJ1-2; 7 positions agree with TRBD1. V dropped 3 bases and J dropped 0; count of bases not matched to a gene: 5. Germline loops: CDR1 SGHRS, CDR2 YFSETQ. The CDR3 runs 15 residues. The sequenced part of the CDR3 DNA is TGCGCCAGCAGCTCGGGACAGACAACTAACTATGGC. Translated, it gives CASSSGQTTNYG. The full CDR3 protein reads CASSSGQTTNYGYTF.

About this clone itself: The read finishes 3 residues shy of the CDR3 end, and the germline J gene is used to complete it. This chain joins TRBV7-2 and TRBJ2-7; 11 nucleotides match TRBD2. V gave up 3 bases and J gave up 5 bases; unmatched junction bases: 3. The CDR3 is made up of 14 amino acids. CDR1 and CDR2 from the germline V gene are SGHTA and FQGNSA. This CDR3 is CASSFTSGSNEQYF. Partial CDR3 DNA: TGTGCCAGCAGCTTCACTAGCGGGAGCAACGAG.

Remarks on this clone: The observed sequence ends 3 residues before the CDR3 terminus, with the missing tail filled in from the germline J gene. The chain has TRBV20-1 and TRBJ1-5; weak D call: TRBD1 (6 bases). Germline V CDR1 and CDR2: DFQATT, SNEGSKA (reference sequence). CDR3 length: 15 amino acids. Deletions cut 0 bases from V and 4 bases from J, with 13 bases between. The CDR3 DNA, read in part, is TGCAGTGCTAGAGAGGGGGCAGGGAATAATCAGCCC. Encoded protein: CSAREGAGNNQP. The whole CDR3 region reads CSAREGAGNNQPQHF.

Points on this clone: Read coverage stops 3 residues before the CDR3 terminus; the germline J gene supplies the remainder. The V gene is TRBV5-1, the J gene TRBJ1-1; the D gene is possibly TRBD1 (6 bases). CDR3 length equals 14 residues. The germline gives CDR1 SGHRS, CDR2 YFSETQ. Trimming took off 5 bases at V and 3 bases at J, with 14 bases between the two ends. Here the CDR3 reads CASSHGTPDTEAFF. CDR3 DNA, as far as it was read: TGCGCCAGCAGTCACGGGACACCAGACACTGAA.

With regard to this clone: The read comes to an end 3 residues before the CDR3 does, leaving the germline J gene to fill in the end. This rearrangement joins TRBV12-3 or TRBV12-4 to TRBJ2-7; a possible D gene is TRBD1 (6 bases). Deletions cut 6 bases from V and 5 bases from J, with 11 bases between. The CDR3 totals 12 residues. The CDR3 sequence: CASSPTGDEQYF. CDR3 DNA, as far as it was read: TGTGCCAGCAGCCCGACAGGCGACGAG.